This passage covers 22 T cell receptor beta chains from one sample sequenced in a study of T cells after yellow fever vaccination. MiXCR, run by TCRdb on the 5' RACE reads, gives a single entry per CDR3 protein. The data contain under 700,000 distinct CDR3 sequences, roughly a sixth of them singletons. This specimen was PBMCs, taken less than 6 days after the first yellow fever vaccination. All receptors derive from a man aged 18 to 29 who received the YFV17D yellow fever vaccine.

This clonotype was counted only a few times. The J gene is TRBJ1-1, the V gene TRBV14, with D hard to call. Germline lookup yields CDR1 SGHDN and CDR2 FVKESK. The length of the CDR3 is 15 residues. Trimming took 5 bases from V and 5 from J, leaving 18 bases between them. DNA of the CDR3: TGTGCCAGCAGCTCGAACCGGGCGAGGAGGACTGAAGCTTTCTTT. It translates to CASSSNRARRTEAFF. Complete variable domain (other parts from reference TRBV14 and TRBJ1-1): EAGVTQFPSHSVIEKGQTVTLRCDPISGHDNLYWYRRVMGKEIKFLLHFVKESKQDESGMPNNRFLAERTGGTYSTLKVQPAELEDSGVYFCASSSNRARRTEAFFGQGTRLTVV.

This clonotype was found many times. This sequence joins TRBV3-1 and TRBJ1-1; D unresolved. Per the germline V gene, CDR1 is LGHDT and CDR2 is YNNKEL (reference sequence). The CDR3 is made up of 12 amino acids. Trimming cost V 0 bases and J 10 bases, with 9 bases left between them. CDR3 coding DNA: TGTGCCAGCAGCCAAGAGGCACAGCGAGCTTTCTTT. This gives the protein CASSQEAQRAFF. Looking up the rest from reference TRBV3-1 and TRBJ1-1 gives the full variable domain: DTAVSQTPKYLVTQMGNDKSIKCEQNLGHDTMYWYKQDSKKFLKIMFSYNNKELIINETVPNRFSPKSPDKAHLNLHINSLELGDSAVYFCASSQEAQRAFFGQGTRLTVV.

This clonotype appeared a single time. This chain links TRBV4-3 with TRBJ1-1; D is ambiguous. Trimming removed 0 bases at V and 2 bases at J, with 7 bases between. Looked up from germline, CDR1 is LGHNA and CDR2 is YSLEER. The length of the CDR3 is 14 residues. CDR3: CASSQDPLNTEAFF. CDR3 nucleotide sequence: TGCGCCAGCAGCCAAGATCCGCTTAACACTGAAGCTTTCTTT.

The table lists this clonotype with many counts. This chain uses TRBV5-1 with TRBJ1-6, with 9 nucleotides matching TRBD1. The V gene end was trimmed by 0 bases and the J gene end by 4 bases; junction bases not matched to a gene: 20. The germline gives CDR1 SGHRS, CDR2 YFSETQ. This CDR3 has 22 residues. CDR3 sequence (DNA): TGCGCCAGCAGCTTGGAATCTCCAGGACAGGGGATTCGGGGCCTTTATAATTCACCCCTCCACTTT. Translation gives CASSLESPGQGIRGLYNSPLHF.

The V gene is TRBV4-1, the J gene TRBJ2-2, with no clear D. V was cut by 3 bases and J by 4 bases, with 6 bases left in between. Germline V gene sequence: CDR1 MGHRA, CDR2 YSYEKL. This CDR3 spans 13 amino acids. The CDR3 DNA follows: TGCGCCAGCAGCCACCTGGTCACCGGGGAGCTGTTTTTT. Amino acids: CASSHLVTGELFF.

This sequence joins TRBV7-9 and TRBJ1-2; D not resolved. This CDR3 is 13 amino acids long. Germline V gene data show CDR1 as SEHNR and CDR2 as FQNEAQ (reference sequence). Trimming took off 6 bases at V and 3 bases at J, with 11 bases between the two ends. The CDR3 loop reads CASSFKNYYGYTF. The CDR3 DNA follows: TGTGCCAGCAGTTTTAAAAACTACTATGGCTACACCTTC.

V is TRBV10-3 and J is TRBJ1-5; TRBD1 matches 7 bases. This CDR3 contains 15 residues. V shed 4 bases and J 4 bases; nucleotides not matched to a gene: 7. Germline CDR1 and CDR2: ENHRY and SYGVKD. CDR3 amino acids: CAISGGGQLNQPQHF. The CDR3 bases are TGTGCCATCAGTGGCGGGGGACAGTTGAATCAGCCCCAGCATTTT.

The chain employs TRBV12-3 or TRBV12-4 and TRBJ1-5, with a possible D match to TRBD1 (5 bases). The CDR3 totals 15 residues. Trimming left V 6 bases short and J 0 bases short, with 12 bases between. Here the CDR3 DNA reads TGTGCCAGCAGACCCGGGACGGGTAGCAATCAGCCCCAGCATTTT. This translates into CASRPGTGSNQPQHF.

The table lists this clonotype with many counts. V usage is TRBV28 and J usage is TRBJ1-1; D is possibly TRBD1 (5 bases). Germline V gene sequence: CDR1 MDHEN, CDR2 SYDVKM. The V and J ends lost 6 bases and 10 bases respectively, with 18 bases between them. The CDR3 loop spans 13 amino acids. The CDR3 loop reads CASSPAPGITAFF. The CDR3, as DNA: TGTGCCAGCAGCCCTGCCCCAGGGATTACAGCTTTCTTT.

This clonotype was observed a handful of times. CDR3 amino acids: CASSPTGVAPYNEQFF. The DNA of the CDR3 is TGTGCCAGCAGCCCTACAGGGGTTGCCCCCTACAATGAGCAGTTCTTC. The chain employs TRBV5-4 and TRBJ2-1, with TRBD1 identical over 7 bases. The CDR3 contains 16 residues. V gave up 4 bases and J gave up 2 bases; unmatched junction bases: 9. Germline-derived CDR1 and CDR2 are SGHNT and YYREEE (reference sequence).

This clonotype was observed a few times. The genes are TRBV10-3 and TRBJ1-4; D is uncertain. Trimming removed 8 bases at V and 3 bases at J, with 10 bases between. The length of the CDR3 is 13 residues. Germline CDR1 is ENHRY and CDR2 is SYGVKD. DNA for the CDR3: TGTGCCATCGGGCTCTCTGCTAATGAAAAACTGTTTTTT. Its protein product is CAIGLSANEKLFF.

A few counts support this clonotype. The chain joins TRBV20-1 to TRBJ2-5; D is unresolved. This CDR3 comprises 12 residues. The germline CDR1 and CDR2 sequences are DFQATT and SNEGSKA (reference sequence). V was shortened by 6 bases and J by 5 bases, with 13 bases between the two germline ends. CDR3 region: CSADIRSETQYF. In DNA form, the CDR3 reads TGCAGTGCGGATATCCGGTCGGAGACCCAGTACTTC.

This clonotype was observed a handful of times. This chain connects TRBV2 to TRBJ2-7, with TRBD1 matching over 7 bases. The CDR3 is 15 amino acids. V shed 4 bases, J shed 6 bases, and the junction held 12 bases outside the gene matches. Germline CDR1 and CDR2: SNHLY and FYNNEI. CDR3 in DNA: TGTGCCAGCAGTGGGGGCAGGGGGTCATTGCTCGAGCAGTACGTC. Its protein is CASSGGRGSLLEQYV.

This rearrangement joins TRBV14 to TRBJ1-6; unclear D gene. This CDR3 is 15 amino acids long. Germline CDR1 and CDR2: SGHDN and FVKESK. V lost 1 base to trimming and J lost 3 bases, with 7 bases between them. The chain's CDR3 is CASSQGRYYNSPLHF. In DNA, the CDR3 is TGTGCCAGCAGCCAAGGGAGATACTATAATTCACCCCTCCACTTT.

The chain combines TRBV10-3 with TRBJ2-2, with unresolved D. The V gene's germline CDR1 is ENHRY and CDR2 SYGVKD. Trimming removed 7 bases at V and 0 bases at J, with 9 bases between. The CDR3 is 14 residues long. CDR3 sequence (DNA): TGTGCCATCAATCCCGGGTCGAACACCGGGGAGCTGTTTTTT. Its translation is CAINPGSNTGELFF.

This clonotype has at least ten counts. CDR3 DNA: TGTGCCAGCAGTCCTCCCGGGCGAGAGACCCAGTACTTC. Translating gives CASSPPGRETQYF. The rearrangement joins TRBV18 to TRBJ2-5; no reliable D call. This CDR3 has 13 residues. The V gene lost 8 bases and the J gene lost 4 bases, with 14 bases spanning the gap. Germline values: CDR1 KGHSH, CDR2 LQKENI.

The rearrangement joins TRBV6-2 or TRBV6-3 to TRBJ1-1; 8 bases line up with TRBD1. V lost 0 bases and J lost 0; bases outside the gene matches: 18. The CDR3 is 21 amino acids. CDR1 MNHEY and CDR2 SVGEGT come from the germline V gene. This CDR3 reads CASSYSILSDRGMGMNTEAFF. As DNA, the CDR3 is TGTGCCAGCAGTTACTCGATTCTATCTGACAGGGGCATGGGAATGAACACTGAAGCTTTCTTT.

This clonotype was detected only once. This chain links TRBV7-2 with TRBJ2-4; TRBD2 matches at 13 bases. CDR3 size: 16 residues. CDR1 and CDR2 from the germline V gene are SGHTA and FQGNSA. J lost 3 bases, V lost 5 bases, and 4 bases had no gene match. CDR3 sequence reads: CASSQLAGGLKNIQYF. CDR3 DNA: TGTGCCAGCAGCCAACTAGCGGGGGGGCTCAAAAACATTCAGTACTTC.

This clonotype was seen many times. V and J are TRBV5-1 and TRBJ2-3; D is possibly TRBD1 (6 bases). Trimming took off 4 bases at V and 6 bases at J, with 15 bases between the two ends. Germline-derived CDR1 and CDR2 are SGHRS and YFSETQ. CDR3 length equals 14 residues. The CDR3 region has the DNA TGCGCCAGCAGCAACAAGGGAAGGGGGGATACGCAGTATTTT. Residues: CASSNKGRGDTQYF.

The V call is TRBV30, the J call TRBJ2-7, with D perhaps TRBD1 (5 bases). This CDR3 contains 13 residues. Germline V gene lookup returns CDR1 GTSNPN and CDR2 SVGIG (reference sequence). The V end lost 3 bases, the J end lost 0 bases, and 9 bases lay between the germline ends. The CDR3, as DNA: TGTGCCTGGAGACAGGTTAACTCCTACGAGCAGTACTTC. Translation: CAWRQVNSYEQYF.

This CDR3 reads CASSLSGSAGELFF. For the CDR3, the DNA is TGCGCCAGCAGCTTGTCCGGGTCGGCCGGGGAGCTGTTTTTT. V usage is TRBV5-1 and J usage is TRBJ2-2; D is undetermined. The V end was cut by 1 base, the J end by 6 bases, with 10 bases between. CDR1 and CDR2 from the germline V gene are SGHRS and YFSETQ. The CDR3 extends over 14 amino acids.

The genes are TRBV19 and TRBJ2-1, with D possibly TRBD1 on 5 matching bases. The length of the CDR3 is 16 residues. Between the trimmed V and J ends, which lost 4 bases and 0 bases, there was a span of 13 bases. Germline V CDR1 and CDR2: LNHDA, SQIVND (reference sequence). The CDR3 coding sequence is TGTGCCAGTAGTAAGGGGTTAACCCGCTCCTACAATGAGCAGTTCTTC. Encoded protein: CASSKGLTRSYNEQFF.